This T cell receptor (beta chain) was retrieved from a study of blood T cell repertoires in COVID-19 (dated by TCRdb to 2018 to 2021). Study-wide context: The collaborator samples originated in the United States, Italy and Spain and spanned the acute and convalescent phases of COVID-19. The prospective study material was composed of cDNA or gDNA derived from T cells, B-cell-depleted T cells, or PBMCs. Subjects who had been exposed to COVID-19, were actively infected with it, or had recovered from it provided the deeply sampled blood TCRbeta repertoires that made up the dataset. The repertoires were released in a freely available public database meant as a resource for research on the immune response to SARS-CoV-2. Samples were obtained from the ongoing ImmuneRACE study (first 160 participants) and from 950 to 1,500 subjects provided by 6 global collaborators. The sample metadata nearly always contained a de-identified subject ID, COVID-19 status, age in years and sex. HLA class I and class II types, where available, came from metadata supplied by the sample provider rather than from assay-based typing.

Worth noting for this clone: No antigen is known for it. No qualities accompany the bases; no much larger clone lies one base away.

General conclusions and limits of the study: The quantity of clinical and demographic metadata differed by source and by participant and was supplied without curation.

Its CDR3 holds 13 amino acids, cysteine through phenylalanine. The entry retains the CDR3 DNA only, 39 bases that are in frame from base 1. The collaborating institutions used their own protocols to collect whole blood in K2EDTA tubes. For TCRbeta analysis, collaborators shipped samples as frozen whole blood, isolated PBMCs, or DNA extracted from either of those sample types. TCRbeta CDR3 regions were amplified from genomic DNA by means of the immunoSEQ Assay, a bias-controlled multiplex PCR. For the original study's pipeline: Nucleated cell counts per sample were estimated from amplification of reference gene primers within the assay. Sequence reads were collapsed and filtered to measure the absolute abundance of every unique TCRbeta CDR3 rearrangement. For each sample, productive Simpson clonality was calculated by taking the square root of Simpson's diversity index across productive rearrangements. The clones in this table, taken by TCRdb from immuneACCESS, are in-frame only. Not every clone is retained; where verified, under half of the shortfall comes from an unresolved V gene, and the cause of the rest is unknown. The V and J calls and clone size are taken from that table; D and trimming were inferred from the DNA. Counted in this sample were about 18,000 clones; more than 75% of them appeared once. The ten largest clones take up 16% of the sample.

The sequence was obtained from a human donor in a cohort sampled during active COVID-19. The source material was peripheral blood. The rearranged chain carries TRBV12-1 and TRBJ2-1; the D segment call TRBD2 is taken from the table without a DNA check. TRBV12-1 is an annotated pseudogene. In nucleotide form, the sequence is TGTGCCAGCAGCTGGGGACTCTGGGGTGAGCAGTTCTTC. It specifies CASSWGLWGEQFF.